In its sample, the clone carrying this T cell receptor (beta chain) was seen a few times. Its antigen is unidentified. This sample was included in a study of T cells in Graves' hyperthyroidism and ophthalmopathy. Regarding the study as a whole: Most thyroid clonotypes that were expanded above 0.001 also turned up in blood. Ophthalmopathy and stable hyperthyroidism were told apart by a 13 V-J model.

Trimming removed 2 bases from V and 2 bases from J, with 4 bases in between. This CDR3 region has 11 residues. The germline gives CDR1 DFQATT, CDR2 SNEGSKA (reference sequence). Patients with uncontrolled infections, other autoimmune diseases, pregnancy or lactation were excluded. PBMCs stemmed from more than 7.5 ml fresh peripheral blood. The investigators amplified TCR beta CDR3 regions from RNA transcripts. Using the HTBI primer set, a first-round RT-PCR was run on the TCR CDR3. TCRdb itself ran the multiplex PCR reads through MiXCR, one entry per CDR3 protein. In the table there are some 350,000 distinct CDR3 sequences, roughly 25% of which are singletons.

What was sequenced was blood. The chain has TRBV20-1 and TRBJ2-7; D remains unclear. The origin of this receptor is a man aged 50 to 60 with Graves' hyperthyroidism. CDR3 residues: CSARQPYEQYF. CDR3 sequence (DNA): TGCAGTGCTAGACAGCCCTACGAGCAGTACTTC.